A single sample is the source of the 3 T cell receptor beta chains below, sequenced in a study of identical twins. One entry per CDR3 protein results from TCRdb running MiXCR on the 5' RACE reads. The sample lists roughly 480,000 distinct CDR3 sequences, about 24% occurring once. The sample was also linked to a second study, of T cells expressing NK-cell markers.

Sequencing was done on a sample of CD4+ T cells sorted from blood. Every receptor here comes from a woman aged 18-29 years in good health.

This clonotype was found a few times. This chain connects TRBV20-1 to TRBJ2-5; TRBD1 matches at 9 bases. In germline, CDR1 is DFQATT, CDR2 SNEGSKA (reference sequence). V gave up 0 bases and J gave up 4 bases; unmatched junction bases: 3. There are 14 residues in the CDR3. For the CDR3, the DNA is TGCAGTGCTAGAGAGGGGACAGGGATAGAGACCCAGTACTTC. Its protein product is CSAREGTGIETQYF.

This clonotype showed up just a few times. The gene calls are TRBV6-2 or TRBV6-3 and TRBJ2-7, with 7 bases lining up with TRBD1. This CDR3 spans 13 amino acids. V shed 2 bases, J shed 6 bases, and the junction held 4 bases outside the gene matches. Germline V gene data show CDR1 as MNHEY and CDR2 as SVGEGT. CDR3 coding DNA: TGTGCCAGCAGTTACCCGACAGGGTCCGAGCAGTACTTC. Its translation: CASSYPTGSEQYF.

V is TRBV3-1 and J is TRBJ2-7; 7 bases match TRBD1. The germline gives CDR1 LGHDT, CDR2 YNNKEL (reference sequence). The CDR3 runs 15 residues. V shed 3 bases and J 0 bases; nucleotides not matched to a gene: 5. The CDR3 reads CASSHQQGSSYEQYF. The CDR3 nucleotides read TGTGCCAGCAGCCACCAACAGGGGAGCTCCTACGAGCAGTACTTC.